These 6 T cell receptor beta chains came from one sample sequenced in a study of CD8+ T cells in alopecia areata. Extracted RNA was reverse transcribed, and the resulting cDNA served as sequencing template. The protocol was immunoSEQ multiplex PCR, while the TCRdb copy is restricted to in-frame clones and leaves out a portion. The data contain about 110,000 clones, 59% of them singletons. The sequenced sample consisted of CD8+ T cells sorted from blood. These receptor sequences come from a human donor in good health.

The chain combines TRBV25-1 with TRBJ2-5, with D possibly TRBD1 on 5 matching bases. V was trimmed by 8 bases and J by 5 bases, leaving 12 bases between them. The CDR3 has 12 amino acids. Germline V gene data show CDR1 as MGHDK and CDR2 as SYGVNS. Here the CDR3 reads CASGAPRETQYF. DNA for the CDR3: TGTGCCAGCGGGGCCCCGCGGGAGACCCAGTACTTC.

This clone was counted between two and nine times. The chain couples TRBV29-1 to TRBJ1-1; possibly TRBD1 for D (5 bases). From germline, CDR1 is SQVTM and CDR2 ANQGSEA. This CDR3 region has 16 residues. Trimming pared 1 base from V and 4 bases from J, leaving 19 bases between. CDR3 coding DNA: TGCAGCGTTGAAGGGTTGAGGGGAATCGGAGTCACTGAAGCTTTCTTT. Its protein product is CSVEGLRGIGVTEAFF.

This chain connects TRBV10-3 to TRBJ2-7; perhaps TRBD1 as D (6 bases). Germline V gene sequence: CDR1 ENHRY, CDR2 SYGVKD. V lost 6 bases and J 6 bases, leaving 12 bases between the germline ends. The CDR3 spans 12 residues. CDR3 nucleotides: TGTGCCATCAGCCCAGGGGCGTCCGAGCAGTACTTC. This codes for CAISPGASEQYF.

The chain recombines TRBV27 with TRBJ2-5; the match to TRBD1 covers 9 bases. The CDR3 is 13 residues long. Germline V CDR1 and CDR2: MNHEY, SMNVEV (reference sequence). Losses at the gene ends were 5 bases for V and 5 bases for J; bases not matched to a gene: 3. DNA for the CDR3: TGTGCCAGCAGTGACAGGGGGTGGGAGACCCAGTACTTC. This sequence encodes CASSDRGWETQYF.

The chain combines TRBV18 with TRBJ2-7; 8 bases agree with TRBD1. The CDR3 is 16 amino acids. The V segment lost 3 bases and the J segment 0 bases; nucleotides outside the gene matches: 7. CDR1 and CDR2 from the germline V gene are KGHSH and LQKENI. CDR3 in DNA: TGTGCCAGCTCACCCGACGACAGGGGATCCTCCTACGAGCAGTACTTC. It codes for CASSPDDRGSSYEQYF.

The chain combines TRBV4-3 with TRBJ2-2; D might be TRBD2 (5 bases). Germline V gene data show CDR1 as LGHNA and CDR2 as YSLEER. With 1 base removed from V and 1 base from J, the gap between germline ends came to 10 bases. There are 16 residues in the CDR3. Written as DNA, the CDR3 is TGCGCCAGCAGCCAAGCTTCGGACTGGAACACCGGGGAGCTGTTTTTT. It yields the protein CASSQASDWNTGELFF.